These T cell receptor beta chains were read from a single sample in a study of T cell clones after liver transplantation. The protocol was immunoSEQ multiplex PCR, while the TCRdb copy is restricted to in-frame clones and leaves out a portion. The table has nearly 55,000 clones, approximately 84% seen once. Here the sequenced sample was CD4+ T cells from blood, taken before liver transplant. These receptors were obtained from a human donor who received a liver transplant. Each CDR3 is given with its conserved first and last residue. The order of the fields is clone size, D gene, J gene, V gene, CDR3 protein, CDR3 DNA. D genes are given only for firm matches. Expanded clones get a size class; other rows say once, few or many, or leave the size out.

>NA|TRBD2|TRBJ2-7|TRBV18
CASSPFGLAGGYEQYF
TGTGCCAGCTCACCCTTCGGACTAGCGGGGGGCTACGAGCAGTACTTC
>NA|NA|TRBJ2-1|TRBV11-2
CASSPFEGIFYNEQFF
TGTGCCAGCAGCCCCTTTGAGGGGATTTTTTACAATGAGCAGTTCTTC
>NA|NA|TRBJ2-1|TRBV27
CASSRQTYNEQFF
TGTGCCAGCAGCCGACAGACCTACAATGAGCAGTTCTTC
>NA|NA|TRBJ1-4|TRBV5-4
CASSPKTGATNEKLFF
TGTGCCAGCAGCCCGAAAACGGGGGCAACTAATGAAAAACTGTTTTTT
>NA|NA|TRBJ2-5|TRBV19
CATRGWEETQYF
TGTGCCACTCGTGGGTGGGAGGAGACCCAGTACTTC
>once|TRBD1|TRBJ1-2|TRBV5-4
CASSHPGQRLRGGYTF
TGTGCCAGCAGCCACCCGGGACAGCGCCTTCGGGGTGGCTACACCTTC
>NA|TRBD1|TRBJ1-5|TRBV5-4
CASSLDRGTQHF
TGTGCCAGCAGCCTCGACAGGGGCACCCAGCATTTT
>NA|NA|TRBJ1-6|TRBV7-2
CASSPRRTSSYNSPLHF
TGTGCCAGCAGCCCCCGGAGGACCAGCTCCTATAATTCACCCCTCCACTTT
>many|NA|TRBJ2-7|TRBV6-1
CASIFLAGHEQYF
TGTGCCAGCATTTTTTTGGCAGGGCACGAGCAGTACTTC
>NA|TRBD1|TRBJ1-4|TRBV5-5
CASSITGGDEKLFF
TGTGCCAGCAGTATTACAGGGGGAGATGAAAAACTGTTTTTT
>NA|NA|TRBJ2-1|TRBV7-2
CASSSRGSYGSSYNEQFF
TGTGCCAGCAGCTCCCGCGGCTCTTATGGTAGCTCCTACAATGAGCAGTTCTTC
>once|NA|TRBJ2-7|TRBV15
CATSSGPLGEQYF
TGTGCCACCAGCAGTGGACCCCTAGGTGAGCAGTACTTC
>NA|NA|TRBJ2-1|TRBV7-2
CASTPRGGLVYNEQFF
TGTGCCAGCACCCCCAGGGGGGGGCTCGTGTACAATGAGCAGTTCTTC
>NA|NA|TRBJ1-5|TRBV2
CASSSLRDSNQPQHF
TGTGCCAGCAGTTCCCTCCGGGATAGCAATCAGCCCCAGCATTTT
>NA|TRBD1|TRBJ1-3|TRBV6-5
CASSRDRGGNTIYF
TGTGCCAGCAGTCGGGACAGGGGAGGAAACACCATATATTTT
>NA|NA|TRBJ2-5|TRBV10-3
CAISDLEGEETQYF
TGTGCCATCAGTGACCTTGAAGGGGAAGAGACCCAGTACTTC
>once|NA|TRBJ2-3|TRBV29-1
CSGGGNTDTQYF
TGCAGCGGCGGCGGTAATACCGATACGCAGTATTTT
>once|TRBD1|TRBJ2-1|TRBV7-9
CASSLGATGRDEQFF
TGTGCCAGCAGCTTAGGAGCGACAGGGCGGGATGAGCAGTTCTTC
>NA|TRBD1|TRBJ2-7|TRBV19
CASSPRQGSTYEQYF
TGTGCCAGTAGTCCGCGACAGGGGTCTACCTACGAGCAGTACTTC
>NA|NA|TRBJ2-2|TRBV2
CASTKSLGFGELFF
TGTGCCAGCACAAAATCGTTAGGATTTGGGGAGCTGTTTTTT
>NA|NA|TRBJ2-5|TRBV5-1
CASSPARAGLETQYF
TGCGCCAGCAGCCCCGCTCGGGCGGGCCTGGAGACCCAGTACTTC
>NA|NA|TRBJ1-1|TRBV19
CASSIGGQGEAFF
TGTGCCAGTAGTATAGGAGGGCAAGGTGAAGCTTTCTTT
>once|TRBD1|TRBJ1-1|TRBV7-9
CASSSRGTGPLNAFF
TGTGCCAGCAGCTCTAGAGGGACAGGGCCCCTTAATGCTTTCTTT
>few|TRBD2|TRBJ2-2|TRBV4-3
CASSPIKEAGGTGELFF
TGCGCCAGCAGCCCCATTAAAGAGGCGGGAGGCACCGGGGAGCTGTTTTTT
>once|TRBD2|TRBJ2-1|TRBV5-3
CARSLRTSGAPYNEQFF
TGTGCCAGAAGCTTGCGTACAAGCGGGGCCCCCTACAATGAGCAGTTCTTC
>NA|NA|TRBJ1-1|TRBV19
CASSISRETEAFF
TGTGCCAGTAGTATAAGTCGGGAGACTGAAGCTTTCTTT
>NA|TRBD2|TRBJ2-1|TRBV19
CASSGTSGKLNEQFF
TGTGCCAGTAGTGGGACTAGCGGGAAACTCAATGAGCAGTTCTTC
>few|NA|TRBJ1-5|TRBV7-9
CASSPAGRGQPQHF
TGTGCCAGCAGCCCAGCGGGGAGAGGTCAGCCCCAGCATTTT
>NA|NA|TRBJ1-5|TRBV6-6
CASSPAGGNQPQHF
TGTGCCAGCAGCCCTGCCGGGGGCAATCAGCCCCAGCATTTT
>NA|TRBD2|TRBJ2-1|TRBV28
CASSSAGGAGNEQFF
TGTGCCAGCAGTTCCGCCGGGGGGGCGGGGAATGAGCAGTTCTTC
>NA|NA|TRBJ2-3|TRBV6-4
CASSEQGAYTDTQYF
TGTGCCAGCAGTGAGCAGGGCGCCTACACAGATACGCAGTATTTT
>NA|NA|TRBJ2-7|TRBV14
CASSQDRASNEQYF
TGTGCCAGCAGCCAAGACAGGGCTTCAAACGAGCAGTACTTC
>once|TRBD2|TRBJ2-2|TRBV6-1
CASRASGGTGELFF
TGTGCCAGCAGGGCTAGCGGGGGCACCGGGGAGCTGTTTTTT
>NA|NA|TRBJ1-3|TRBV4-1
CASGWQPSSGNTIYF
TGCGCCAGCGGGTGGCAGCCAAGCTCTGGAAACACCATATATTTT
>NA|TRBD1|TRBJ1-1|TRBV5-1
CASYLGGRNTEAFF
TGCGCCAGCTATTTAGGGGGCAGGAACACTGAAGCTTTCTTT
>NA|NA|TRBJ1-2|TRBV19
CASSYGQNYGYTF
TGTGCCAGTAGTTACGGACAGAACTATGGCTACACCTTC
>NA|NA|TRBJ1-1|TRBV5-5
CASSFLPGQNTEAFF
TGTGCCAGCAGCTTCTTACCGGGACAAAACACTGAAGCTTTCTTT
>NA|NA|TRBJ2-2|TRBV5-6
CASRQMDRRTGELFF
TGTGCCAGCAGACAAATGGACAGAAGAACCGGGGAGCTGTTTTTT
>once|TRBD1|TRBJ2-1|TRBV2
CASSDPGQADAFNEQFF
TGTGCCAGCAGTGACCCGGGACAGGCCGACGCCTTCAATGAGCAGTTCTTC
>once|NA|TRBJ1-1|TRBV29-1
CSTTGSTEAFF
TGCAGCACCACAGGGAGTACTGAAGCTTTCTTT
>NA|NA|TRBJ1-4|TRBV4-1
CASSQGSEEKLFF
TGCGCCAGCAGCCAGGGGTCGGAGGAAAAACTGTTTTTT
>NA|TRBD1|TRBJ1-2|TRBV28
CASSLQGGTYGYTF
TGTGCCAGCAGCTTACAGGGGGGGACCTATGGCTACACCTTC
>NA|NA|TRBJ2-7|TRBV4-2
CASSPSSGAISYEQYF
TGTGCCAGCAGCCCATCGTCGGGGGCGATCTCCTACGAGCAGTACTTC
>NA|TRBD1|TRBJ1-4|TRBV2
CASSEQDRRGEKLFF
TGTGCCAGCAGTGAACAGGACAGGAGAGGTGAAAAACTGTTTTTT
>NA|NA|TRBJ2-6|TRBV11-1
CASSLAGAGANVLTF
TGTGCCAGCAGCTTAGCGGGGGCCGGGGCCAACGTCCTGACTTTC
>NA|TRBD1|TRBJ2-7|TRBV25-1
CASSGTGYEQYF
TGTGCCAGCAGTGGGACAGGGTACGAGCAGTACTTC
>NA|TRBD2|TRBJ2-3|TRBV4-3
CASSQESGTSGVDTQYF
TGCGCCAGCAGCCAAGAATCAGGGACTAGCGGGGTCGATACGCAGTATTTT
>NA|NA|TRBJ1-1|TRBV29-1
CSVDEEKAFF
TGCAGCGTTGACGAGGAGAAAGCTTTCTTT
>NA|NA|TRBJ2-3|TRBV6-1
CVSSTDRWDTDTQYF
TGTGTCAGCAGCACAGACAGGTGGGACACAGATACGCAGTATTTT
>NA|NA|TRBJ2-7|TRBV6-1
CASSEISGQVEQYF
TGTGCCAGCAGTGAAATTAGTGGGCAGGTCGAGCAGTACTTC